Below are 18 T cell receptor beta chains sequenced from a single sample in a study of T-cell reconstitution after alpha-beta-depleted transplantation in children. During its preparation, the TCRbeta library received unique molecular identifiers. TCRdb re-analysed the PCR reads in MiXCR, keeping a single row per CDR3 protein. Among more than 300,000 distinct CDR3 sequences listed, 15% to 20% were seen once. The material was PBMCs, mostly from graft donor cells, obtained 360 days after TCRalphabeta/CD19-depleted stem cell transplant. The receptors here all came from a male patient under 10 years old who had a stem cell transplant for acute lymphoblastic leukemia, so the T cells may come from the graft donor.

This clonotype occurred a few times. Written as DNA, the CDR3 is TGTGCCAGCAGTTTGTGGGTGACAGCTGAAGCTTTCTTT. Translation gives CASSLWVTAEAFF. The gene calls are TRBV28 and TRBJ1-1, with D perhaps TRBD1 (5 bases). CDR1 is MDHEN and CDR2 is SYDVKM in the germline V gene. V was pared by 3 bases and J by 6 bases, with 11 bases between. There are 13 residues in the CDR3.

The rearrangement joins TRBV5-1 to TRBJ1-2, with D hard to call. Germline values: CDR1 SGHRS, CDR2 YFSETQ. V was clipped by 1 base and J by 0 bases, with 7 bases between them. The CDR3 is made up of 14 amino acids. This CDR3 is CASSLSPANYGYTF. In DNA, the CDR3 is TGCGCCAGCAGCTTGTCACCGGCTAACTATGGCTACACCTTC.

This clonotype came up a few times. The J gene is TRBJ1-1, the V gene TRBV4-3; 9 bases line up with TRBD1. V lost 4 bases to trimming and J lost 4 bases; unmatched junction nucleotides: 10. The CDR3 is made up of 16 amino acids. CDR1 is LGHNA and CDR2 is YSLEER in the germline V gene. The CDR3 loop is CASSLMLQGAATEAFF. In DNA form, the CDR3 reads TGCGCCAGCAGCCTCATGTTACAGGGGGCGGCCACTGAAGCTTTCTTT.

This clonotype was observed at least ten times. The V gene is TRBV29-1, the J gene TRBJ1-4; tentatively, D is TRBD1 (5 bases). The germline CDR1 and CDR2 sequences are SQVTM and ANQGSEA. V was cut by 5 bases and J by 2 bases, with 9 bases left in between. The CDR3 loop spans 13 amino acids. This CDR3 is CSVPGRTNEKLFF. The CDR3 bases are TGCAGCGTTCCGGGACGGACTAATGAAAAACTGTTTTTT.

This chain joins TRBV6-1 and TRBJ2-1; perhaps TRBD2 as D (6 bases). This CDR3 comprises 15 residues. The germline V gene has CDR1 MNHNS and CDR2 SASEGT. Trimming took off 8 bases at V and 0 bases at J, with 14 bases between the two ends. The CDR3 region is CASLAGPDSYNEQFF. For the CDR3, the DNA is TGTGCCAGCCTGGCGGGGCCGGACTCCTACAATGAGCAGTTCTTC.

The chain is built from TRBV19 and TRBJ1-5; perhaps TRBD1 as D (6 bases). The V end was cut by 1 base, the J end by 6 bases, with 13 bases between. The CDR3 is made up of 15 amino acids. CDR1 is LNHDA and CDR2 is SQIVND in the germline V gene (reference sequence). The CDR3 coding sequence is TGTGCCAGTAGTATAGCCCCGGGGGCGGGTCAGCCCCAGCATTTT. Amino acids: CASSIAPGAGQPQHF.

The genes are TRBV30 and TRBJ2-2; 8 nucleotides line up with TRBD2. Germline CDR1 GTSNPN, CDR2 SVGIG (reference sequence). The CDR3 totals 18 residues. With 5 bases clipped from V and 1 base from J, the junction kept 15 bases outside the gene matches. CDR3 sequence reads: CAWARPRLAMRNTGELFF. For the CDR3, the DNA is TGTGCCTGGGCCCGTCCCCGACTAGCGATGCGGAACACCGGGGAGCTGTTTTTT.

The sample holds many counts of this clonotype. V is TRBV6-1 and J is TRBJ2-7, with D hard to call. Germline assignment: CDR1 MNHNS and CDR2 SASEGT. The CDR3 consists of 10 residues. Trimming shortened V by 4 bases and J by 3 bases, and 1 base separated the two germline ends. CDR3 nucleotide sequence: TGTGCCAGCAGTGGCTACGAGCAGTACTTC. Its translation: CASSGYEQYF.

The V and J genes are TRBV5-1 and TRBJ2-7; 7 bases map to TRBD2. The trim removed 4 bases at V and 3 bases at J, leaving 13 bases unmatched. CDR1 and CDR2 from the germline V gene are SGHRS and YFSETQ. There are 16 residues in the CDR3. In DNA form, the CDR3 reads TGCGCCAGCAGCCTGGGCCCCGCCGCTAGCGGCTACGAGCAGTACTTC. Translation: CASSLGPAASGYEQYF.

CDR3 sequence reads: CSARPLRDSRNTGELFF. The CDR3 nucleotides are TGCAGTGCTAGACCTCTAAGGGACTCCCGTAACACCGGGGAGCTGTTTTTT. J is TRBJ2-2 and V is TRBV20-1; D possibly corresponds to TRBD2 (6 bases). With 2 bases removed from V and 2 bases from J, the gap between germline ends came to 18 bases. Germline CDR1 is DFQATT and CDR2 is SNEGSKA (reference sequence). This CDR3 comprises 17 residues.

In its sample, this clonotype was seen a few times. This chain uses TRBV5-1 with TRBJ2-2; a possible D gene is TRBD1 (5 bases). The CDR3 length is 13 residues. CDR1 is SGHRS and CDR2 is YFSETQ in the germline V gene. Deletions cut 4 bases from V and 5 bases from J, with 9 bases between. The CDR3 region is CASSTSGTGELFF. The CDR3 region has the DNA TGCGCCAGCAGCACCTCAGGGACCGGGGAGCTGTTTTTT.

This clonotype was seen only a few times. The V and J genes are TRBV29-1 and TRBJ2-7; D perhaps matches TRBD1 (5 bases). CDR1 and CDR2 (germline): SQVTM, ANQGSEA. CDR3 length: 11 amino acids. V was clipped by 6 bases and J by 4 bases, with 10 bases between them. CDR3: CSVIRVYEQYF. The CDR3 DNA sequence: TGCAGCGTGATCAGGGTATACGAGCAGTACTTC.

This chain links TRBV25-1 with TRBJ1-6; D call uncertain. Trimming took off 8 bases at V and 13 bases at J, with 12 bases between the two ends. This CDR3 is 11 amino acids long. CDR1 and CDR2 (germline): MGHDK, SYGVNS. The CDR3 nucleotides are TGTGCCAGCGGCTATGTTTCGCCCCTCCACTTT. Translated, it gives CASGYVSPLHF.

The genes are TRBV12-3 or TRBV12-4 and TRBJ2-1; 9 bases map to TRBD2. This CDR3 contains 18 residues. Trimming removed 7 bases from V and 12 bases from J; junction bases left unmatched: 25. In DNA form, the CDR3 reads TGTGCCAGCACCCCTCGGCTAGCGGGAAGTGGTGTAGCTCGTAGGCAGTTCTTC. Encoded protein: CASTPRLAGSGVARRQFF.

This rearrangement joins TRBV25-1 to TRBJ2-1; D is unresolved. V shed 1 base and J shed 8 bases, with 12 bases lying between them. The germline gives CDR1 MGHDK, CDR2 SYGVNS. CDR3 length: 14 amino acids. CDR3 nucleotides: TGTGCCAGCAGTGAATGGGCAGGTGGGGATGAGCAGTTCTTC. Its translation: CASSEWAGGDEQFF.

This clonotype showed up just a few times. The chain links TRBV5-6 to TRBJ2-1; a weak D match, TRBD2 (6 bases). With 2 bases removed from V and 5 bases from J, the gap between germline ends came to 14 bases. The CDR3 totals 15 residues. In germline, CDR1 is SGHDT, CDR2 YYEEEE. The CDR3 is CASSFAGSMDNEQFF. The CDR3 DNA is TGTGCCAGCAGCTTCGCGGGATCGATGGACAATGAGCAGTTCTTC.

This clonotype has a count of ten or more. This sequence joins TRBV7-3 and TRBJ2-3; 13 bases align to TRBD2. The germline gives CDR1 SGHTA, CDR2 FQGTGA. J was trimmed by 6 bases and V by 5 bases; bases with no gene match: 8. The CDR3 contains 16 residues. The CDR3 coding sequence is TGTGCCAGCAGCCTACTAGCGGGAGGGGGACGGGATACGCAGTATTTT. Amino acids: CASSLLAGGGRDTQYF.

The chain has TRBV20-1 and TRBJ2-7; D is unresolved. Germline-derived CDR1 and CDR2 are DFQATT and SNEGSKA (reference sequence). Deletions cut 7 bases from V and 2 bases from J, with 12 bases between. This CDR3 comprises 12 residues. The CDR3 DNA reads as TGCAGTGTAGGTCACAACCCCTACGAGCAGTACTTC. It encodes CSVGHNPYEQYF.